The 5 T cell receptor beta chains given below trace back to one sample, sequenced in a study of CD8+CD57+ T cells in acquired aplastic anemia (dated by TCRdb to the late 2010s). Sequencing was carried out with an Illumina HiSeq 2000. Profiling of TCR beta VDJ combinations and CDR3 sequences used genomic DNA as the template. TCRdb cleaned the public reads at Q25 with fastp, built clones with MiXCR and kept in-frame beta chains. Each CDR3 protein appears once, grouped with its most common genes and DNA. The sample yields 200,000 or so distinct CDR3 sequences; roughly 64% were counted once. Roughly 46% of the sample is in the top ten clones. Sequencing was done on a sample of sorted CD4+, CD8+, or CD8+CD57+ T cells (not recorded which) from PBMCs. These TCRs come from a human donor with severe aplastic anemia or a healthy control (not recorded which).

This clonotype was seen ten or more times. This sequence joins TRBV19 and TRBJ2-1, with D perhaps matching TRBD1 (6 bases). V was pared by 2 bases and J by 3 bases, with 11 bases between. Germline-derived CDR1 and CDR2 are LNHDA and SQIVND (reference sequence). This CDR3 is 15 amino acids long. The CDR3 DNA reads TGTGCCAGTAGTATAATTTCACAGGGCTACAATGAGCAGTTCTTC. This translates into CASSIISQGYNEQFF.

This chain joins TRBV15 and TRBJ1-4; the D is unclear. Germline V gives CDR1 LNHNV, CDR2 YYDKDF (reference sequence). The CDR3 runs 14 residues. V lost 3 bases and J 5 bases, leaving 10 bases between the germline ends. This CDR3 is CATSRDGENEKLFF. The CDR3 region has the DNA TGTGCCACCAGCAGGGACGGGGAAAATGAAAAACTGTTTTTT. Full variable domain (outside the CDR3, taken from reference TRBV15 and TRBJ1-4): DAMVIQNPRYQVTQFGKPVTLSCSQTLNHNVMYWYQQKSSQAPKLLFHYYDKDFNNEADTPDNFQSRRPNTSFCFLDIRSPGLGDTAMYLCATSRDGENEKLFFGSGTQLSVL.

The chain links TRBV24-1 to TRBJ2-5, with a weak D call TRBD1 (5 bases). V was cut by 10 bases and J by 2 bases, with 16 bases left in between. Germline V lookup: CDR1 KGHDR, CDR2 SFDVKD. The CDR3 consists of 14 residues. The CDR3 nucleotides are TGTGCCACAGCAAGTGCGGACACTCAAGAGACCCAGTACTTC. Protein sequence: CATASADTQETQYF.

This clonotype was found a few times. The rearrangement joins TRBV2 to TRBJ1-6, with D perhaps matching TRBD1 (6 bases). CDR3 length equals 13 residues. The V and J ends lost 10 bases and 9 bases respectively, with 16 bases between them. CDR1 is SNHLY and CDR2 is FYNNEI in the germline V gene. In nucleotides, the CDR3 is TGTGCCACCCACACAGGGTTGGGTTCACCCCTCCACTTT. Its translation: CATHTGLGSPLHF.

This clonotype has only a few counts. This chain connects TRBV6-5 to TRBJ2-7; D not resolved. This CDR3 has 10 residues. Germline V gene lookup returns CDR1 MNHEY and CDR2 SVGAGI. V was pared by 8 bases and J by 6 bases, with 8 bases between. CDR3 nucleotide sequence: TGTGCCAGCGGCCGAGCCGAGCAGTACTTC. Amino acid sequence: CASGRAEQYF.